These 15 T cell receptor beta chains originate from one sample sequenced in a study of early T cells in non-severe SARS-CoV-2 infection. TCRdb redid the calling of the 5' RACE reads with MiXCR, one entry per CDR3 protein. The sample yields about 30,000 distinct CDR3 sequences, under 7.5% seen once. Source material: whole blood. These receptors all come from an adult who was a healthcare worker with PCR-confirmed SARS-CoV-2 infection or an uninfected control (not recorded which).

This clonotype was observed many times. Here the CDR3 reads CASSQDRVPGRELFF. The CDR3, as DNA: TGCGCCAGCAGCCAAGATAGGGTACCTGGCCGGGAGCTGTTTTTT. This sequence joins TRBV4-3 and TRBJ2-2; unclear D gene. The germline gives CDR1 LGHNA, CDR2 YSLEER. The length of the CDR3 is 15 residues. Deletions cut 0 bases from V and 9 bases from J, with 14 bases between.

This clonotype was detected a few times. The chain links TRBV28 to TRBJ2-5; D perhaps matches TRBD2 (6 bases). V shed 4 bases and J shed 3 bases, with 15 bases lying between them. The germline V gene encodes CDR1 MDHEN and CDR2 SYDVKM. The CDR3 sequence is 15 residues long. The CDR3 sequence is CASSSPVGGKETQYF. The CDR3 DNA reads as TGTGCCAGCAGTTCCCCAGTGGGGGGAAAAGAGACCCAGTACTTC. Full variable domain (missing parts from reference TRBV28 and TRBJ2-5): DVKVTQSSRYLVKRTGEKVFLECVQDMDHENMFWYRQDPGLGLRLIYFSYDVKMKEKGDIPEGYSVSREKKERFSLILESASTNQTSMYLCASSSPVGGKETQYFGPGTRLLVL.

This clonotype was picked up a small number of times. The chain employs TRBV12-3 or TRBV12-4 and TRBJ2-7; the match to TRBD1 covers 11 bases. The CDR3 has 15 residues. The trim removed 5 bases at V and 5 bases at J, leaving 8 bases unmatched. CDR3 protein: CASSRWDRGFDEQYF. The CDR3 DNA reads TGTGCCAGCAGTCGGTGGGACAGGGGGTTTGACGAGCAGTACTTC.

This clonotype has at least ten counts. This sequence joins TRBV10-3 and TRBJ1-6, with 11 positions matching TRBD1. Germline loops: CDR1 ENHRY, CDR2 SYGVKD. The CDR3 runs 15 residues. V shed 10 bases, J shed 9 bases, and the junction held 11 bases outside the gene matches. This chain's CDR3 is CATYPGQGETSPLHF. In nucleotides, the CDR3 is TGTGCCACTTATCCGGGACAGGGGGAAACTTCACCCCTCCACTTT.

This clonotype was seen many times. The chain combines TRBV3-1 with TRBJ1-1; unclear D gene. Trimming removed 0 bases from V and 0 bases from J, with 8 bases in between. CDR1 is LGHDT and CDR2 is YNNKEL in the germline V gene (reference sequence). This CDR3 comprises 15 residues. CDR3 protein: CASSQEPEMNTEAFF. In DNA, the CDR3 is TGTGCCAGCAGCCAAGAGCCAGAAATGAACACTGAAGCTTTCTTT.

In this sample, this clonotype turned up many times. This rearrangement joins TRBV5-6 to TRBJ1-5; D may be TRBD1 (6 bases). V was clipped by 1 base and J by 1 base, with 15 bases between them. This CDR3 spans 17 amino acids. Looked up from germline, CDR1 is SGHDT and CDR2 is YYEEEE. The CDR3 DNA reads as TGTGCCAGCAGCTTGAGCGCGGGGGGCGCGAGCAATCAGCCCCAGCATTTT. Translated, it gives CASSLSAGGASNQPQHF. Together with reference TRBV5-6 and TRBJ1-5, the CDR3 gives the full variable domain: DAGVTQSPTHLIKTRGQQVTLRCSPKSGHDTVSWYQQALGQGPQFIFQYYEEEERQRGNFPDRFSGHQFPNYSSELNVNALLLGDSALYLCASSLSAGGASNQPQHFGDGTRLSIL.

This clonotype was counted at least ten times. V and J are TRBV18 and TRBJ1-5; a possible D gene is TRBD1 (5 bases). This CDR3 contains 13 residues. Germline V gene sequence: CDR1 KGHSH, CDR2 LQKENI. Trimming stripped 2 bases from V and 5 bases from J, with 7 bases between. The CDR3 DNA follows: TGTGCCAGCTCACCAGGGGACGATCAGCCCCAGCATTTT. Protein sequence: CASSPGDDQPQHF.

There are many counts of this clonotype. V gene TRBV11-2 combines with J gene TRBJ2-1; TRBD2 might be the D (5 bases). Looked up from germline, CDR1 is SGHAT and CDR2 is FQNNGV. This CDR3 is built from 15 residues. Trimming took 6 bases from V and 8 from J, leaving 20 bases between them. CDR3 in amino acids: CASSWAMGSTYEQFF. In nucleotides, the CDR3 is TGTGCCAGCAGTTGGGCGATGGGGAGTACATATGAGCAGTTCTTC.

This clonotype was seen at least ten times. J is TRBJ1-3 and V is TRBV4-3; perhaps TRBD1 as D (5 bases). V lost 0 bases and J lost 4, with 16 bases in between. The germline V gene encodes CDR1 LGHNA and CDR2 YSLEER. This CDR3 is built from 17 residues. CDR3 loop: CASSQDIVGPGGNTIYF. The CDR3 nucleotides read TGCGCCAGCAGCCAAGATATAGTGGGGCCAGGAGGAAACACCATATATTTT.

This clonotype was detected many times. This chain connects TRBV7-9 to TRBJ1-4, with TRBD1 identical over 9 bases. Germline trimming cut 2 bases from V and 8 bases from J; bases unmatched to any gene: 6. CDR1 is SEHNR and CDR2 is FQNEAQ in the germline V gene (reference sequence). This CDR3 comprises 15 residues. CDR3 sequence: CASSLFEGQGEKLFF. CDR3 nucleotide sequence: TGTGCCAGCAGCTTATTTGAGGGACAGGGAGAAAAACTGTTTTTT.

This clonotype was counted a few times. V is TRBV11-2 and J is TRBJ2-7, with D unclear. CDR3 length: 13 residues. V was shortened by 1 base and J by 3 bases, with 7 bases between the two germline ends. Germline assignment: CDR1 SGHAT and CDR2 FQNNGV. Written as DNA, the CDR3 is TGTGCCAGCAGCTTAGGTCCCCTCTACGAGCAGTACTTC. This gives the protein CASSLGPLYEQYF.

This clonotype came up many times. This chain uses TRBV3-1 with TRBJ2-7; 10 bases align to TRBD2. Germline CDR1 LGHDT, CDR2 YNNKEL (reference sequence). After removal of 0 bases from V and 5 bases from J, the junction contained 7 bases not matched to a gene. The CDR3 sequence is 16 residues long. Written as DNA, the CDR3 is TGTGCCAGCAGCCAAGAAGTAGCGGGAGGAATCCACGAGCAGTACTTC. It codes for CASSQEVAGGIHEQYF.

On this clonotype: Given the absence of the conserved phenylalanine or tryptophan at the CDR3 end, a read error is likely. The chain employs TRBV12-3 or TRBV12-4 and TRBJ2-7, with 9 nucleotides matching TRBD1. CDR3 size: 17 residues. Germline trimming cut 4 bases from V and 1 base from J; bases unmatched to any gene: 11. CDR3 sequence: CASSSLFFGTGSYEQYY. In nucleotides, the CDR3 is TGTGCCAGCAGTTCGCTCTTTTTTGGGACAGGGTCCTACGAGCAGTACTAC.

The rearrangement links TRBV20-1 to TRBJ1-6, with D maybe TRBD1 (6 bases). CDR1 and CDR2 from the germline V gene are DFQATT and SNEGSKA (reference sequence). The germline V and J ends were trimmed by 3 bases and 5 bases, with 11 bases remaining between them. CDR3 length equals 14 residues. The CDR3, as DNA: TGCAGTGCTAGGGCAGGGGCCCATAATTCACCCCTCCACTTT. This gives the protein CSARAGAHNSPLHF.

This chain links TRBV28 with TRBJ2-5; the match to TRBD2 covers 8 bases. V lost 3 bases and J lost 4; bases outside the gene matches: 4. CDR3 length: 14 amino acids. The V gene's germline CDR1 is MDHEN and CDR2 SYDVKM. CDR3 amino acids: CASSLGLVLETQYF. CDR3 DNA sequence: TGTGCCAGCAGTTTGGGACTAGTTCTAGAGACCCAGTACTTC.